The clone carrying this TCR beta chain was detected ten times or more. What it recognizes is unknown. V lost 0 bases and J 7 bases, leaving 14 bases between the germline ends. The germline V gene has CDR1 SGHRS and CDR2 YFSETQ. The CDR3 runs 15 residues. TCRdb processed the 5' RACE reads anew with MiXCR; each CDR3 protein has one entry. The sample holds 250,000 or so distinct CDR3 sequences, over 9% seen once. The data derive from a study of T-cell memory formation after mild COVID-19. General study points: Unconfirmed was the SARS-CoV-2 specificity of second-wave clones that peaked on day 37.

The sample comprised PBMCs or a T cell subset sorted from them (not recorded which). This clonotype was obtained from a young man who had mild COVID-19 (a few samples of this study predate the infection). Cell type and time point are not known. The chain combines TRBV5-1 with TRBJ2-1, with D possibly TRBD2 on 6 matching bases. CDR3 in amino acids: CASSLVSPGGNEQFF. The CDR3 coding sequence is TGCGCCAGCAGCTTGGTTAGCCCTGGGGGGAATGAGCAGTTCTTC.